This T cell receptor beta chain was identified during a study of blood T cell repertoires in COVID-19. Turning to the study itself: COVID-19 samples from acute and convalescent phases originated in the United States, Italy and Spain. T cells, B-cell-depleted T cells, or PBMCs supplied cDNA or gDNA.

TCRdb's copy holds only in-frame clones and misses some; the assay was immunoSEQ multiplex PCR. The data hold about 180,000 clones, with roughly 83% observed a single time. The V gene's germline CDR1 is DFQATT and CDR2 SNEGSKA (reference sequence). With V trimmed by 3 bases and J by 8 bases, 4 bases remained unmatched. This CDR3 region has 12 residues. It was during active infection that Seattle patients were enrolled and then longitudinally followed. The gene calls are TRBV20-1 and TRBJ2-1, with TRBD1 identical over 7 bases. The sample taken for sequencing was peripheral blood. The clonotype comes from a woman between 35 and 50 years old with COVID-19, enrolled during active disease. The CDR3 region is CSASPQGDEQFF. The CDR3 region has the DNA TGCAGTGCTAGTCCCCAGGGGGATGAGCAGTTCTTC.